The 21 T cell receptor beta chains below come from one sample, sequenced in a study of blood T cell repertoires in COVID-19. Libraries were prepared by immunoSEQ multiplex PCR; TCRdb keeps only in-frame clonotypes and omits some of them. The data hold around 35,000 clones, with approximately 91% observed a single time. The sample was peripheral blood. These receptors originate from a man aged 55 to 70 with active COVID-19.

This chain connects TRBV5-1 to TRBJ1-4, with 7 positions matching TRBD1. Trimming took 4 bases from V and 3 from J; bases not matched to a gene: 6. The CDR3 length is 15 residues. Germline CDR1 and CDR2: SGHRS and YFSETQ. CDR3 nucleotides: TGCGCCAGCAGCCCCACAGGGGCCTCTAATGAAAAACTGTTTTTT. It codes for CASSPTGASNEKLFF.

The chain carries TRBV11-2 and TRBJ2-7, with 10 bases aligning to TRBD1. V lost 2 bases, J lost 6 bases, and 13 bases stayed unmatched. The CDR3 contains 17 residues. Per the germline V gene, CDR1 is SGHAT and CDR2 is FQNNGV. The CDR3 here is CASSLRDRGRVWGEQYF. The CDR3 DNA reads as TGTGCCAGCAGCTTAAGGGACAGGGGCCGTGTTTGGGGCGAGCAGTACTTC.

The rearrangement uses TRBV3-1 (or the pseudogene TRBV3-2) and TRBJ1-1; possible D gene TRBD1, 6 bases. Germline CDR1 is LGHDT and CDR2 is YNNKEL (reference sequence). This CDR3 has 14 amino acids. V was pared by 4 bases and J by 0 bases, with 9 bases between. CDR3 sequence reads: CASSLGGMNTEAFF. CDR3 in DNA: TGTGCCAGCAGCCTAGGGGGTATGAACACTGAAGCTTTCTTT.

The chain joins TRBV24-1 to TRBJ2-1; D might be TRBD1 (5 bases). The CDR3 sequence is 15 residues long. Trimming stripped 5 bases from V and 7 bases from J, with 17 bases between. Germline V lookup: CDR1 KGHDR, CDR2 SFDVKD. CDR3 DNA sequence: TGTGCCACCAGTGGTCACACAGGCTCGTCAAATGAGCAGTTCTTC. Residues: CATSGHTGSSNEQFF.

CDR3 nucleotide sequence: TGTGCCAGCAGCCACGGGACGGCGGGGTTAGTACAAGAGACCCAGTACTTC. Encoded protein: CASSHGTAGLVQETQYF. V gene TRBV4-2 combines with J gene TRBJ2-5; tentatively, D is TRBD2 (6 bases). The germline V gene encodes CDR1 LGHNA and CDR2 YNFKEQ. CDR3 size: 17 residues. V was trimmed by 3 bases and J by 2 bases, leaving 19 bases between them.

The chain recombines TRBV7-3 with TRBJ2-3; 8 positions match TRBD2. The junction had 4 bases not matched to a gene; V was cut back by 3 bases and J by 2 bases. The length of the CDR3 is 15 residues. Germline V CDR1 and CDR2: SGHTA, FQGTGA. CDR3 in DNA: TGTGCCAGCAGCTTGAACGGGAGGGCCACAGATACGCAGTATTTT. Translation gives CASSLNGRATDTQYF.

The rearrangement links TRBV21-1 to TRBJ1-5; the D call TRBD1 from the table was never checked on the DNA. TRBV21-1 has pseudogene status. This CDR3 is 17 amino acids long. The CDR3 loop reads CASSKALGQGSGQPQHF. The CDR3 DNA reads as TGTGCCAGCAGCAAAGCGCTGGGACAGGGGTCCGGCCAGCCCCAGCATTTT.

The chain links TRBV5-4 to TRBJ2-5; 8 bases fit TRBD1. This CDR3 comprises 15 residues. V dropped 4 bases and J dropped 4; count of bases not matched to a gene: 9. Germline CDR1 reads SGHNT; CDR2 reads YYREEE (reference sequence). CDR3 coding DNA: TGTGCCAGCAGCCCAAAACAGGGGGGAGGAGAGACCCAGTACTTC. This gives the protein CASSPKQGGGETQYF. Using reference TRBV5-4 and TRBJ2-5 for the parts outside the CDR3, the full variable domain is ETGVTQSPTHLIKTRGQQVTLRCSSQSGHNTVSWYQQALGQGPQFIFQYYREEENGRGNFPPRFSGLQFPNYSSELNVNALELDDSALYLCASSPKQGGGETQYFGPGTRLLVL.

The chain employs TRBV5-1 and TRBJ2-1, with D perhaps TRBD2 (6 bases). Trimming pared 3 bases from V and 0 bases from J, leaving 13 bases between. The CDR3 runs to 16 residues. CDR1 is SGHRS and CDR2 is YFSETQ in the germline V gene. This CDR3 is CASSSGRGASYNEQFF. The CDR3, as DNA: TGCGCCAGCAGCTCCGGGAGAGGAGCCTCCTACAATGAGCAGTTCTTC.

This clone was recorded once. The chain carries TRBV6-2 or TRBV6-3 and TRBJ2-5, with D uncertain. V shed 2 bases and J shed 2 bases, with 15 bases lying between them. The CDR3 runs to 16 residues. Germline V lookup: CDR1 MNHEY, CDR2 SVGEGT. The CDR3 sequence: CASSYPVLRVQETQYF. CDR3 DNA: TGTGCCAGCAGTTACCCTGTGCTCCGGGTTCAAGAGACCCAGTACTTC.

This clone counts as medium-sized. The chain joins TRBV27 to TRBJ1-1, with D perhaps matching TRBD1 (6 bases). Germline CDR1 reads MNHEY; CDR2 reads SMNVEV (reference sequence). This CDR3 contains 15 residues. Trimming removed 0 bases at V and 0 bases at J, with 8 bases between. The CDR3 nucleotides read TGTGCCAGCAGTTTATCGGGGACATTGAACACTGAAGCTTTCTTT. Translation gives CASSLSGTLNTEAFF.

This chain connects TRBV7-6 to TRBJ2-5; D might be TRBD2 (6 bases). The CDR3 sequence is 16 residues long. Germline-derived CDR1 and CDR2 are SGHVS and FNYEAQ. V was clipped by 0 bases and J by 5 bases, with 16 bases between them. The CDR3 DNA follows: TGTGCCAGCAGCTTAGCCCCTCCTAGGGCGGGGGAGACCCAGTACTTC. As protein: CASSLAPPRAGETQYF.

Here the CDR3 DNA reads TGCGCCAGCAGCTCCATACCGGGGGATGAAGCTTTCTTT. Amino acids: CASSSIPGDEAFF. V and J are TRBV5-1 and TRBJ1-1; possible D gene TRBD1, 5 bases. The ends were cut back, 3 bases at V and 7 bases at J, with 13 bases in the middle. The CDR3 consists of 13 residues. Germline V lookup: CDR1 SGHRS, CDR2 YFSETQ.

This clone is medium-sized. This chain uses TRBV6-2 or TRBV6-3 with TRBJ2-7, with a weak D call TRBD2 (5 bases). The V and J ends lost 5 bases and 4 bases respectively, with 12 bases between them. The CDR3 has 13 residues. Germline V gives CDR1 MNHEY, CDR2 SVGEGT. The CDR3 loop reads CASSHEGWYEQYF. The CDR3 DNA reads TGTGCCAGCAGTCACGAGGGCTGGTACGAGCAGTACTTC.

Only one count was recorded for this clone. The CDR3 protein is CASSWGPAGELFF. For the CDR3, the DNA is TGTGCCAGCAGTTGGGGGCCGGCCGGGGAGCTGTTTTTT. The rearrangement uses TRBV27 and TRBJ2-2; a possible D gene is TRBD1 (6 bases). V was cut by 4 bases and J by 6 bases, with 9 bases left in between. The germline CDR1 and CDR2 sequences are MNHEY and SMNVEV (reference sequence). This CDR3 comprises 13 residues.

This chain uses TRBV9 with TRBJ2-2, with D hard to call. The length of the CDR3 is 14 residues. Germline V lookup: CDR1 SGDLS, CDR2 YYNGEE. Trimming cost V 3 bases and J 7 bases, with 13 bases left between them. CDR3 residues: CASSDLRGGGELFF. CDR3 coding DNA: TGTGCCAGCAGCGACCTCAGAGGTGGCGGGGAGCTGTTTTTT.

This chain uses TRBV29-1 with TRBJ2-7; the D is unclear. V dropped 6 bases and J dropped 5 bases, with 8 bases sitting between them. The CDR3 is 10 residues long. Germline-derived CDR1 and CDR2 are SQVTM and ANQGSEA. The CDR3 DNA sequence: TGCAGCGTCCTTTCCGACGAGCAGTACTTC. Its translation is CSVLSDEQYF.

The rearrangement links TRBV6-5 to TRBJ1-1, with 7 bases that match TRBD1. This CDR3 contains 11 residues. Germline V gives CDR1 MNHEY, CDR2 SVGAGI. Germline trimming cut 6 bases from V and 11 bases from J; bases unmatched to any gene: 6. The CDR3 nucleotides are TGTGCCAGCAGGCCCGGACAGGACGCTTTCTTT. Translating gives CASRPGQDAFF.

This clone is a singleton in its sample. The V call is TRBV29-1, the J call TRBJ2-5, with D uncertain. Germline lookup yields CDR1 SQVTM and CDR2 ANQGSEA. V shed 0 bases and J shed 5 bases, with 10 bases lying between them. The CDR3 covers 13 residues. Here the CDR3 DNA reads TGCAGCGTTGAAGATTCAGGTCTGGAGACCCAGTACTTC. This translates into CSVEDSGLETQYF.

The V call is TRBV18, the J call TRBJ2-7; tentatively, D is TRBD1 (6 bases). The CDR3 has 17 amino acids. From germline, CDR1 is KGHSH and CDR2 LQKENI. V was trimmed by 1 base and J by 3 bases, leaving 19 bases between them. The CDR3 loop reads CASSPQRGMTGHYEQYF. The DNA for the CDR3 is TGTGCCAGCTCACCACAAAGGGGGATGACGGGCCACTACGAGCAGTACTTC.

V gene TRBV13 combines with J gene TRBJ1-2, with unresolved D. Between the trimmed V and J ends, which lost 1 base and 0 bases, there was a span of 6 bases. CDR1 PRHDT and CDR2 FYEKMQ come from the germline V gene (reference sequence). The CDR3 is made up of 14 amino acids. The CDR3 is CASSLVGANYGYTF. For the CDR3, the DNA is TGTGCCAGCAGCTTAGTCGGGGCTAACTATGGCTACACCTTC.